These 23 T cell receptor beta chains share one sample of origin, sequenced in a study of early stage breast cancer tumors. Clones were sequenced by immunoSEQ multiplex PCR, and TCRdb holds only the in-frame ones, with some missing. The sample lists more than 8,500 clones, around 79% occurring once. Sequencing used normal breast tissue next to the tumor. Receptors originate from a person in their 40s with breast cancer.

The V and J genes are TRBV6-5 and TRBJ2-5, with TRBD2 matching over 7 bases. The V and J ends lost 8 bases and 5 bases, in that order; junction bases with no gene match: 8. The CDR3 sequence is 13 residues long. Looked up from germline, CDR1 is MNHEY and CDR2 is SVGAGI. The CDR3 DNA reads TGTGCCAGCGCGGGGGATAATTCGGAGACCCAGTACTTC. Its translation: CASAGDNSETQYF.

The chain has TRBV11-2 and TRBJ2-5; TRBD2 is a possible D gene (7 bases). This CDR3 has 15 amino acids. Trimming removed 5 bases from V and 2 bases from J, with 15 bases in between. CDR1 and CDR2 from the germline V gene are SGHAT and FQNNGV. The CDR3 loop is CASSPGGPFQETQYF. The DNA for the CDR3 is TGTGCCAGCAGCCCGGGGGGCCCCTTTCAAGAGACCCAGTACTTC.

This clone is a singleton in its sample. The chain is built from TRBV5-1 and TRBJ2-2, with 10 bases fitting TRBD2. Germline values: CDR1 SGHRS, CDR2 YFSETQ. The CDR3 runs 17 residues. Trimming took 4 bases from V and 5 from J; bases not matched to a gene: 11. The CDR3 nucleotides are TGCGCCAGCAGCCCTGGACTGGCTAGCGGGAGAACCGGGGAGCTGTTTTTT. This translates into CASSPGLASGRTGELFF.

The V and J genes are TRBV6-1 and TRBJ2-7; D could derive from TRBD1 or TRBD2 (6 bases each). Trimming took 8 bases from V and 4 from J, leaving 15 bases between them. Germline V CDR1 and CDR2: MNHNS, SASEGT. The CDR3 has 13 residues. This CDR3 is CASAPGGAYEQYF. CDR3 coding DNA: TGTGCCAGCGCCCCCGGGGGCGCATACGAGCAGTACTTC.

The chain recombines TRBV7-9 with TRBJ2-7, with D tentatively TRBD1 or TRBD2 (6 bases each). The CDR3 has 15 amino acids. The V gene lost 1 base and the J gene lost 4 bases, with 14 bases spanning the gap. The germline V gene encodes CDR1 SEHNR and CDR2 FQNEAQ (reference sequence). CDR3 coding DNA: TGTGCCAGCAGCTTAGGTCCGGGGGCGGTTTACGAGCAGTACTTC. Protein: CASSLGPGAVYEQYF. Variable domain in full (rest from reference TRBV7-9 and TRBJ2-7): DTGVSQNPRHKITKRGQNVTFRCDPISEHNRLYWYRQTLGQGPEFLTYFQNEAQLEKSRLLSDRFSAERPKGSFSTLEIQRTEQGDSAMYLCASSLGPGAVYEQYFGPGTRLTVT.

This chain connects TRBV6-4 to TRBJ2-2, with D unresolved. V was cut by 0 bases and J by 2 bases, with 4 bases left in between. The CDR3 spans 14 residues. The germline V gene encodes CDR1 MRHNA and CDR2 SNTAGT. The CDR3, as DNA: TGTGCCAGCAGTGACTCGACAAACACCGGGGAGCTGTTTTTT. Translation gives CASSDSTNTGELFF.

This chain connects TRBV14 to TRBJ2-7; perhaps D is TRBD1 or TRBD2 (5 bases each). Germline-derived CDR1 and CDR2 are SGHDN and FVKESK. The CDR3 runs 12 residues. V was pared by 0 bases and J by 7 bases, with 7 bases between. CDR3: CASSQDWGEQYF. CDR3 bases: TGTGCCAGCAGCCAAGATTGGGGGGAGCAGTACTTC.

The chain carries TRBV15 and TRBJ2-1; D uncertain. The V end was cut by 2 bases, the J end by 0 bases, with 2 bases between. Germline lookup yields CDR1 LNHNV and CDR2 YYDKDF (reference sequence). The CDR3 totals 13 residues. The CDR3 coding sequence is TGTGCCACCAGCAGATTCTCCTACAATGAGCAGTTCTTC. The encoded protein is CATSRFSYNEQFF.

The genes are TRBV7-9 and TRBJ1-5; TRBD1 matches at 10 bases. Looked up from germline, CDR1 is SEHNR and CDR2 is FQNEAQ (reference sequence). V shed 4 bases and J 4 bases; nucleotides not matched to a gene: 7. The CDR3 runs to 16 residues. The CDR3 loop reads CASSSGTGVWNQPQHF. The CDR3 DNA reads TGTGCCAGCAGCTCCGGGACAGGGGTTTGGAATCAGCCCCAGCATTTT.

The rearrangement links TRBV18 to TRBJ2-5; TRBD1 might be the D (6 bases). Germline V gene sequence: CDR1 KGHSH, CDR2 LQKENI. The CDR3 loop spans 14 amino acids. With 0 bases removed from V and 2 bases from J, the gap between germline ends came to 7 bases. The CDR3 loop reads CASSPPRGQETQYF. CDR3 nucleotides: TGTGCCAGCTCACCACCGAGGGGGCAAGAGACCCAGTACTTC.

In its sample, this clone was seen a few times. The rearrangement uses TRBV21-1 and TRBJ2-7; the table calls TRBD2, which could not be checked here. TRBV21-1 is marked as a pseudogene. The CDR3 consists of 15 residues. CDR3 sequence: CASLFCLIISYEQYF. CDR3 nucleotides: TGTGCCAGCTTGTTTTGCCTAATTATCTCCTACGAGCAGTACTTC.

The V and J genes are TRBV27 and TRBJ2-7; 7 bases fit TRBD1. Germline values: CDR1 MNHEY, CDR2 SMNVEV (reference sequence). There are 18 residues in the CDR3. The junction had 17 bases not matched to a gene; V was cut back by 6 bases and J by 0 bases. CDR3 in DNA: TGTGCCAGCAGCCTCTTTGGGAACCCGGGACAGCCCTCCTACGAGCAGTACTTC. This encodes CASSLFGNPGQPSYEQYF.

V gene TRBV21-1 combines with J gene TRBJ1-5. TRBV21-1 is a listed pseudogene. This CDR3 has 19 amino acids. CDR3 nucleotide sequence: TGTGCCAGCAGCAAAGCGCTCACAGGGAGGGTCCATCTCAATCAGCCCCAGCATTTT. Encoded protein: CASSKALTGRVHLNQPQHF.

The chain links TRBV6-1 to TRBJ1-5, with 7 bases that match TRBD1. Germline trimming cut 10 bases from V and 0 bases from J; bases unmatched to any gene: 9. From germline, CDR1 is MNHNS and CDR2 SASEGT. CDR3 length: 15 residues. Here the CDR3 reads CATSRGLFSNQPQHF. In DNA, the CDR3 is TGTGCCACGTCTAGGGGGCTCTTTAGCAATCAGCCCCAGCATTTT.

The genes are TRBV30 and TRBJ2-3; D possibly matches TRBD1 or TRBD2 (5 bases each). Trimming removed 5 bases at V and 6 bases at J, with 21 bases between. The CDR3 totals 15 residues. Germline CDR1 and CDR2: GTSNPN and SVGIG (reference sequence). DNA for the CDR3: TGTGCCTGGGGTTCTCGGGGCTCCCGGCCCGATACGCAGTATTTT. It codes for CAWGSRGSRPDTQYF.

The rearrangement links TRBV21-1 to TRBJ2-1; the table's D call of TRBD2 was not tested on the DNA. TRBV21-1 is annotated as a pseudogene. The CDR3 extends over 16 amino acids. CDR3: CVSSLRAGTSGSLEFF. The CDR3 DNA is TGTGTCAGCAGTCTTCGTGCCGGGACTAGCGGGAGCCTGGAGTTCTTC.

The gene calls are TRBV2 and TRBJ1-2; maybe TRBD1 (6 bases). Germline CDR1 reads SNHLY; CDR2 reads FYNNEI. V was shortened by 2 bases and J by 2 bases, with 9 bases between the two germline ends. This CDR3 contains 14 residues. The CDR3 region is CASSERGTNYGYTF. In DNA form, the CDR3 reads TGTGCCAGCAGTGAAAGGGGGACAAACTATGGCTACACCTTC.

The chain is built from TRBV5-1 and TRBJ1-4; no firm D call. Germline loops: CDR1 SGHRS, CDR2 YFSETQ. Trimming shortened V by 6 bases and J by 7 bases, and 16 bases separated the two germline ends. The CDR3 has 14 residues. CDR3 nucleotide sequence: TGCGCCAGCACCCCGGGTTCGGGTTCTGAAAAACTGTTTTTT. Translating it yields CASTPGSGSEKLFF. The full variable domain, completed using reference TRBV5-1 and TRBJ1-4, is KAGVTQTPRYLIKTRGQQVTLSCSPISGHRSVSWYQQTPGQGLQFLFEYFSETQRNKGNFPGRFSGRQFSNSRSEMNVSTLELGDSALYLCASTPGSGSEKLFFGSGTQLSVL.

The CDR3 reads CASSPGLAGGSQDTQYF. The CDR3 DNA sequence: TGTGCCAGCAGCCCTGGGCTGGCGGGAGGATCGCAAGATACGCAGTATTTT. The J gene is TRBJ2-3, the V gene TRBV13; TRBD2 aligns across 8 bases. After removal of 5 bases from V and 5 bases from J, the junction contained 15 bases not matched to a gene. Germline V gene data show CDR1 as PRHDT and CDR2 as FYEKMQ (reference sequence). The CDR3 consists of 17 residues.

The V call is TRBV11-3, the J call TRBJ2-2; 9 bases map to TRBD2. Per germline, CDR1 SGHNT and CDR2 YENEEA. Trimming removed 3 bases from V and 4 bases from J; junction bases left unmatched: 6. The CDR3 has 16 residues. In nucleotides, the CDR3 is TGTGCCAGCAGCTTCAGTGCGGGAGGGACCACCGGGGAGCTGTTTTTT. This sequence encodes CASSFSAGGTTGELFF.

Here the CDR3 reads CASKQGLSTDTQYF. The CDR3 nucleotides are TGTGCCAGCAAGCAAGGGTTGAGCACAGATACGCAGTATTTT. The genes are TRBV11-2 and TRBJ2-3; D uncertain. The CDR3 extends over 14 amino acids. Germline CDR1 and CDR2: SGHAT and FQNNGV. V lost 7 bases and J 0 bases, leaving 11 bases between the germline ends. Supplemented by reference TRBV11-2 and TRBJ2-3, the full variable domain reads EAGVAQSPRYKIIEKRQSVAFWCNPISGHATLYWYQQILGQGPKLLIQFQNNGVVDDSQLPKDRFSAERLKGVDSTLKIQPAKLEDSAVYLCASKQGLSTDTQYFGPGTRLTVL.

The CDR3 loop is CASSPIAGETQYF. As DNA, the CDR3 is TGTGCCAGCAGTCCCATAGCTGGAGAGACCCAGTACTTC. This chain links TRBV6-5 with TRBJ2-5; D gene ambiguous. This CDR3 contains 13 residues. V lost 5 bases and J lost 4, with 11 bases in between. CDR1 is MNHEY and CDR2 is SVGAGI in the germline V gene.

The gene calls are TRBV4-2 and TRBJ1-3; D is uncertain. The CDR3 extends over 18 amino acids. In germline, CDR1 is LGHNA, CDR2 YNFKEQ. V gave up 0 bases and J gave up 0 bases, with 15 bases separating them. Here the CDR3 reads CASSQDATRTHSGNTIYF. As DNA, the CDR3 is TGTGCCAGCAGCCAAGATGCCACGAGGACCCACTCTGGAAACACCATATATTTT.